This entry concerns a single T cell receptor beta chain. The table came from immunoSEQ multiplex PCR; TCRdb's copy has only in-frame clones and leaves some out. This table has around 160,000 clones, 80% appearing once. This entry is derived from a study of blood T cell repertoires in COVID-19. Across the whole study: The analysed material was cDNA or gDNA that came from T cells, B-cell-depleted T cells, or PBMCs.

The CDR3 length is 16 residues. The germline V gene encodes CDR1 SNHLY and CDR2 FYNNEI. V was clipped by 4 bases and J by 3 bases, with 16 bases between them. This chain joins TRBV2 and TRBJ2-1; D possibly corresponds to TRBD1 (5 bases). The TCR was taken from a man between 60 and 75 years old with active or convalescent COVID-19. The sequencing input was peripheral blood. CDR3 coding DNA: TGTGCCAGCAGTGCGGTAGTAGGGGCCCTCTACAATGAGCAGTTCTTC. This encodes CASSAVVGALYNEQFF.